The 4 T cell receptor beta chains below all came from one sample that was sequenced in a study of blood T cell repertoires in COVID-19. This table comes from immunoSEQ multiplex PCR, and its TCRdb copy is limited to in-frame clones, with some not included. The repertoire holds around 260,000 clones, with roughly four fifths as singletons. The sample was PBMCs or T cells enriched from blood (not recorded which). The receptors come from a man younger than 40 with acute COVID-19.

This clone occurred once. The junction does not match germline at one end; this may be a read error. This chain connects TRBV5-1 to TRBJ1-1; a possible D gene is TRBD1 (6 bases). The germline gives CDR1 SGHRS, CDR2 YFSETQ. The CDR3 totals 13 residues. In nucleotides, the CDR3 is TGTGCCAGCAGCCAGAAACAGGGAACTGAAGCTTTCTTT. Translated, it gives CASSQKQGTEAFF.

The chain uses TRBV6-5 and TRBJ2-7; perhaps TRBD1 as D (5 bases). The CDR3 runs to 12 residues. CDR1 MNHEY and CDR2 SVGAGI come from the germline V gene. Between the trimmed V and J ends, which lost 6 bases and 5 bases, there was a span of 11 bases. CDR3 in amino acids: CASRCREDEQYV. The CDR3 nucleotides are TGTGCCAGCAGATGCAGGGAAGACGAGCAGTACGTC.

This chain connects TRBV7-9 to TRBJ2-5; 11 bases align to TRBD2. CDR3 length equals 15 residues. V was pared by 5 bases and J by 4 bases, with 6 bases of the junction left unmatched. Germline CDR1 reads SEHNR; CDR2 reads FQNEAQ (reference sequence). As DNA, the CDR3 is TGTGCCAGCAGCATTAGCGGGAGGGCCCCAGAGACCCAGTACTTC. Translated, it gives CASSISGRAPETQYF.

J is TRBJ2-3 and V is TRBV19; weak D call: TRBD2 (7 bases). The V end lost 6 bases, the J end lost 3 bases, and 16 bases lay between the germline ends. This CDR3 comprises 15 residues. The V gene's germline CDR1 is LNHDA and CDR2 SQIVND (reference sequence). The CDR3 DNA follows: TGTGCCAGTAGCGATTCACAGGGAGGGACAGATACGCAGTATTTT. Amino acids: CASSDSQGGTDTQYF.